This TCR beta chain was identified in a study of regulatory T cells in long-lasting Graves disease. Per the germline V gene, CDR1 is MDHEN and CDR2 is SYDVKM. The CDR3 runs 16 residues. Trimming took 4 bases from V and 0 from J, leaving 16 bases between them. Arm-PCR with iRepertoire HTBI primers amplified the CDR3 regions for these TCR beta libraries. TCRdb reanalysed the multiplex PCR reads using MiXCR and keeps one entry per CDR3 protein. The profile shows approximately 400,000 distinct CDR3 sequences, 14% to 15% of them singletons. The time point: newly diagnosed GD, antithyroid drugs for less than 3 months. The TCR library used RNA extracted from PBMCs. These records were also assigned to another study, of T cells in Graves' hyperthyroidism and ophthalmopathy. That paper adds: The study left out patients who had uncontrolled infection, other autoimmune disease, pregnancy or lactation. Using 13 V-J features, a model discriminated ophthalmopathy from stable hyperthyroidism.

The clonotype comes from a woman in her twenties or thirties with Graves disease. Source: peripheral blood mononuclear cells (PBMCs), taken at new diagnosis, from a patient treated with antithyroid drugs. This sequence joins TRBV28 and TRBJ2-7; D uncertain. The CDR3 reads CASSSLHERNSYEQYF. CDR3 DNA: TGTGCCAGCAGTTCCCTTCACGAGCGTAACTCCTACGAGCAGTACTTC.